A selection of T cell receptor beta chains follows, all from one sample in a study of pediatric ulcerative colitis. Using immunoSEQ multiplex PCR, the repertoire was profiled, and TCRdb retains in-frame clones only, with some absent. Here the sample spans 30,000 or so clones, around 80% being singletons. The sample taken for sequencing was blood. These receptor sequences come from a boy younger than 18 with severe ulcerative colitis. Both conserved end residues are part of each CDR3. A D gene is named only where the DNA matches it firmly. The listing skips clone size in some rows; elsewhere it reads once, few, many or a size class.

J: TRBJ1-1
D: NA
length: 16
size: once
V: TRBV5-6
DNA: TGTGCCAGCAGCTTGGGCCAGGTCTCCAGAGGAACTGAAGCTTTCTTT
CDR3: CASSLGQVSRGTEAFF

J: TRBJ1-1
D: NA
length: 13
size: few
V: TRBV30
DNA: TGTGCCTGGAGTGTCGGGCTGAACACTGAAGCTTTCTTT
CDR3: CAWSVGLNTEAFF

J: TRBJ2-7
D: NA
length: 14
size: NA
V: TRBV6-6
DNA: TGTGCCAGCAGTTATATGAAAATTCCCTACGAGCAGTACTTC
CDR3: CASSYMKIPYEQYF

J: TRBJ1-4
D: TRBD1
length: 16
size: once
V: TRBV30
DNA: TGTGCCTGGAGCAATCCAACAGGGGGCGGGAATGAAAAACTGTTTTTT
CDR3: CAWSNPTGGGNEKLFF

J: TRBJ1-6
D: NA
length: 16
size: few
V: TRBV4-3
DNA: TGCGCCAGCAGCCAAGAGGGAAGGACACCATATTCACCCCTCCACTTT
CDR3: CASSQEGRTPYSPLHF

J: TRBJ1-4
D: NA
length: 11
size: NA
V: TRBV25-1
DNA: TGTGCCAGCACAGGGGCTGAAAAACTGTTTTTT
CDR3: CASTGAEKLFF

J: TRBJ2-7
D: NA
length: 14
size: NA
V: TRBV7-2
DNA: TGTGCCAGCAGCTTAGGTAGGGGCGCCTACGAGCAGTACTTC
CDR3: CASSLGRGAYEQYF

J: TRBJ2-7
D: NA
length: 13
size: NA
V: TRBV6-1
DNA: TGTGCCAGCAGTATCGCCGGCTTCTACGAGCAGTACTTC
CDR3: CASSIAGFYEQYF

J: TRBJ1-1
D: TRBD1
length: 15
size: NA
V: TRBV18
DNA: TGTGCCAGCTCATCCGGGACAGGGGGCCCAGCTGAAGCTTTCTTT
CDR3: CASSSGTGGPAEAFF

J: TRBJ2-7
D: TRBD1
length: 15
size: NA
V: TRBV25-1
DNA: TGTGCCAGCAGTGGGGGACAGGGTGTCAACTACGAGCAGTACTTC
CDR3: CASSGGQGVNYEQYF

J: TRBJ2-3
D: NA
length: 15
size: NA
V: TRBV7-9
DNA: TGTGCCAGCAGGTCAGGGTCTCGCGGCACAGATACGCAGTATTTT
CDR3: CASRSGSRGTDTQYF

J: TRBJ2-4
D: TRBD2
length: 12
size: NA
V: TRBV6-1
DNA: TGTGCCAGCAGTGAACGAGCGGGGATTCAGTACTTC
CDR3: CASSERAGIQYF

J: TRBJ1-5
D: TRBD1
length: 14
size: NA
V: TRBV5-4
DNA: TGTGCCAGCAGCTCACAGGGGGCGAATCAGCCCCAGCATTTT
CDR3: CASSSQGANQPQHF

J: TRBJ2-7
D: NA
length: 14
size: NA
V: TRBV7-9
DNA: TGTGCCAGCAGCTTTCTTGGAGAAACCTACGAGCAGTACTTC
CDR3: CASSFLGETYEQYF

J: TRBJ2-7
D: TRBD2
length: 14
size: NA
V: TRBV5-6
DNA: TGTGCCAGCAGCGTTCTAGCGGGGGGGTACGAGCAGTACTTC
CDR3: CASSVLAGGYEQYF

J: TRBJ2-5
D: NA
length: 13
size: NA
V: TRBV4-1
DNA: TGCGCCAGCAGCCAAGTACCGGGAGAGACCCAGTACTTC
CDR3: CASSQVPGETQYF

J: TRBJ2-5
D: NA
length: 14
size: NA
V: TRBV10-2
DNA: TGCGCCAGCAGTGATTTTCCCGTACAAGAGACCCAGTACTTC
CDR3: CASSDFPVQETQYF

J: TRBJ1-1
D: NA
length: 14
size: NA
V: TRBV2
DNA: TGTGCCAGCAGACCCGGACAGATCAACACTGAAGCTTTCTTT
CDR3: CASRPGQINTEAFF

J: TRBJ1-3
D: NA
length: 17
size: NA
V: TRBV4-3
DNA: TGCGCCAGCTCCCAGAGTGGGGCCGCTCTAACTGGAAACACCATATATTTT
CDR3: CASSQSGAALTGNTIYF

J: TRBJ2-7
D: NA
length: 14
size: NA
V: TRBV5-8
DNA: TGTGCCAGCAGCCTGACAGGGGACTACGGCGAGCAGTACTTC
CDR3: CASSLTGDYGEQYF

J: TRBJ2-5
D: NA
length: 13
size: NA
V: TRBV6-5
DNA: TGTGCCAGCAGTTACCCGCTCACCAAGACCCAGTACTTC
CDR3: CASSYPLTKTQYF

J: TRBJ2-1
D: TRBD1
length: 16
size: NA
V: TRBV14
DNA: TGTGCCAGCAGCTTGACCGGGACAGGGGCTCCCGATGAGCAGTTCTTC
CDR3: CASSLTGTGAPDEQFF

J: TRBJ1-2
D: TRBD1
length: 16
size: NA
V: TRBV7-9
DNA: TGTGCCAGCAGCTTAAGTGAGACAGGGTCCTTTAGGGGCTACACCTTC
CDR3: CASSLSETGSFRGYTF

J: TRBJ1-1
D: NA
length: 13
size: NA
V: TRBV30
DNA: TGTGCCTTTCACCGGGGGGTAGGCACTGAAGCTTTCTTT
CDR3: CAFHRGVGTEAFF

J: TRBJ1-2
D: TRBD1
length: 14
size: NA
V: TRBV6-1
DNA: TGTGCCAGCAGGGCAACCAGGGGGACCTATGGCTACACCTTC
CDR3: CASRATRGTYGYTF

J: TRBJ1-2
D: TRBD1
length: 15
size: NA
V: TRBV25-1
DNA: TGTGCCAGCAGTTTCCACAGGGGGCTTAACTATGGCTACACCTTC
CDR3: CASSFHRGLNYGYTF

J: TRBJ1-3
D: NA
length: 17
size: NA
V: TRBV2
DNA: TGTGCCAGCACCGCCCCTTTGACAGGTCCCATTGAAAACACCATATATTTT
CDR3: CASTAPLTGPIENTIYF

J: TRBJ2-7
D: NA
length: 16
size: NA
V: TRBV7-3
DNA: TGTGCCAGCAGCTTAACCCCCCGGTCGGTGATCTACGAGCAGTACTTC
CDR3: CASSLTPRSVIYEQYF

J: TRBJ1-2
D: NA
length: 12
size: NA
V: TRBV19
DNA: TGTGCCAGTAGTATAGCCGGGGATGGCTACACCTTC
CDR3: CASSIAGDGYTF

J: TRBJ2-7
D: TRBD2
length: 15
size: once
V: TRBV6-6
DNA: TGTGCCAGCACTACTAGCGGGGGGCTATCCTACGAGCAGTACTTC
CDR3: CASTTSGGLSYEQYF

J: TRBJ1-3
D: NA
length: 12
size: NA
V: TRBV9
DNA: TGTGCCAGCAGCGGACAGCGAAACACCATATATTTT
CDR3: CASSGQRNTIYF

J: TRBJ1-5
D: NA
length: 13
size: few
V: TRBV7-2
DNA: TGTGCCAGCAGCTTAGATACGGGGCAGCCCCAGCATTTT
CDR3: CASSLDTGQPQHF

J: TRBJ1-2
D: TRBD1
length: 14
size: few
V: TRBV6-5
DNA: TGTGCCAGCAGTCGGGACAGTCCCGGAGAGAGCTACACCTTC
CDR3: CASSRDSPGESYTF

J: TRBJ1-5
D: TRBD1
length: 13
size: NA
V: TRBV19
DNA: TGTGCCAGTAGTATGACAGGGTTTCAGCCCCAGCATTTT
CDR3: CASSMTGFQPQHF

J: TRBJ1-3
D: NA
length: 15
size: NA
V: TRBV6-5
DNA: TGTGCCAGCAGTTACTCGCCGGCCGCTGGAAACACCATATATTTT
CDR3: CASSYSPAAGNTIYF

J: TRBJ2-7
D: NA
length: 13
size: few
V: TRBV19
DNA: TGTGCCACTCAGGGGACCTTCTCCTACGAGCAGTACTTC
CDR3: CATQGTFSYEQYF

J: TRBJ1-5
D: NA
length: 13
size: NA
V: TRBV6-6
DNA: TGTGCCAGCACTCCGGGTAGCAATCAGCCCCAGCATTTT
CDR3: CASTPGSNQPQHF

J: TRBJ2-5
D: NA
length: 13
size: NA
V: TRBV7-9
DNA: TGTGCCAGCAGAAGGGGGATCCAAGAGACCCAGTACTTC
CDR3: CASRRGIQETQYF

J: TRBJ2-1
D: NA
length: 16
size: NA
V: TRBV7-2
DNA: TGTGCCAGCAGCTTAGTAGCAGGGAGCTCCTACAATGAGCAGTTCTTC
CDR3: CASSLVAGSSYNEQFF